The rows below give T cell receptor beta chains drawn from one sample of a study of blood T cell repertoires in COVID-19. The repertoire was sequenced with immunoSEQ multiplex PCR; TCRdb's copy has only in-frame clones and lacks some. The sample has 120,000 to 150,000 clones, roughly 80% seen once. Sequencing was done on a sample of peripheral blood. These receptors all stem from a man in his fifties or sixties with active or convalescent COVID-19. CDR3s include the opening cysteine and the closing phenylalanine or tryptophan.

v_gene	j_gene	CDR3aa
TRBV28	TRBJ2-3	CASSLVGGGDTQYF
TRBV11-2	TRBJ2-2	CASSFTGRGSGELFF
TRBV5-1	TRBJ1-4	CASRTATGYGEKLFF
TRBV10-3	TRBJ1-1	CAISEYRGDTEAFF
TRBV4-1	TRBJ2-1	CASSQSETGGLYNEQFF
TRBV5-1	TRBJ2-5	CASSSGIAETQYF
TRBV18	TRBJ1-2	CASSPPSVTAQGYGYTF
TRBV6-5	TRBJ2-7	CASSYLAWAGEQYF
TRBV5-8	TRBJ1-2	CASTLYKAGNYGYTF
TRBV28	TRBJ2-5	CASSLGRGPRQETQYF
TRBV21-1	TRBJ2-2	CASSKEEGDGRGSFTGELFF
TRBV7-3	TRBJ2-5	CASSPGVGGQETQYF
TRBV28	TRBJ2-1	CASSGGSSYNEQFF
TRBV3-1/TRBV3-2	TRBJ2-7	CASSQDLRHEQYF
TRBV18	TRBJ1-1	CASSPLGGTEAFF
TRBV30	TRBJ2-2	CAWGSGGRAGELFF
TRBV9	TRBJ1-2	CASSVSGQAYGYTF
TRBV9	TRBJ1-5	CASSPTGGGDQPQHF